The TCR beta chain under discussion was sequenced for a study of blood T cell repertoires in COVID-19. Study in general: In each case, the material was cDNA or gDNA derived from T cells, B-cell-depleted T cells, or PBMCs.

CDR1 and CDR2 (germline): LGHDT, YNNKEL (reference sequence). Trimming took 0 bases from V and 11 from J, leaving 13 bases between them. CDR3 length: 13 amino acids. In the authors' workflow: How many nucleated cells were present was estimated from reference gene primer amplification. This table comes from immunoSEQ multiplex PCR, and its TCRdb copy is limited to in-frame clones, with some not included. For V, J and clone size, that table is used; D and trimming come from the DNA. Of about 160,000 clones in the sample, about three quarters were seen once. V usage is TRBV3-1 (or the pseudogene TRBV3-2) and J usage is TRBJ1-1; the D gene is possibly TRBD1 (6 bases). Sequenced material: peripheral blood. The clonotype comes from a man aged 60 to 75 with acute or convalescent COVID-19. This chain's CDR3 is CASSQEMGAEAFF. DNA for the CDR3: TGTGCCAGCAGCCAAGAAATGGGGGCCGAGGCTTTCTTT.